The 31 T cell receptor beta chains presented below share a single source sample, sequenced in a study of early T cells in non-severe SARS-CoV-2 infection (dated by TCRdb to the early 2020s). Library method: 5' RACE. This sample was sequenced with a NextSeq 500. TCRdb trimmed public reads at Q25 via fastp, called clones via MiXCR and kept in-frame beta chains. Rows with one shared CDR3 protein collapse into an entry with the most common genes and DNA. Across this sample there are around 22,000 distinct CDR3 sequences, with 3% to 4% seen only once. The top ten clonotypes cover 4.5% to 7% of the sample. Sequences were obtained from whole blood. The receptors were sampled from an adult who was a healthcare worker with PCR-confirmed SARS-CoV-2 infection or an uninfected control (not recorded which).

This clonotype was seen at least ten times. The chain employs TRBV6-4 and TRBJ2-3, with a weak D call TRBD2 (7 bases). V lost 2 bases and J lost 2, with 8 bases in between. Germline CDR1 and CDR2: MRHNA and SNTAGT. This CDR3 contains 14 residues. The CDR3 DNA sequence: TGTGCCAGCAGTGACGGGGGGGCCACAGATACGCAGTATTTT. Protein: CASSDGGATDTQYF.

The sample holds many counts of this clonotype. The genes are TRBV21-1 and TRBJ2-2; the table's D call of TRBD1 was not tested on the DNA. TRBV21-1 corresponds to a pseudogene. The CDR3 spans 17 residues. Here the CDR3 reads CASSKGKRGQNTGELFF. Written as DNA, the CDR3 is TGTGCCAGCAGCAAAGGAAAGAGGGGACAAAACACCGGGGAGCTGTTTTTT.

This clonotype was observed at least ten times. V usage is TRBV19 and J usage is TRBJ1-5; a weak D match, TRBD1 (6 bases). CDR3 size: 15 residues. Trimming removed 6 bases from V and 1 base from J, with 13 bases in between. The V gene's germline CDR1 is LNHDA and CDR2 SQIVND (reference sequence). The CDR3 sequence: CASRAQGRSNQPQHF. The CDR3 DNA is TGTGCCAGTAGAGCCCAGGGGAGAAGCAATCAGCCCCAGCATTTT.

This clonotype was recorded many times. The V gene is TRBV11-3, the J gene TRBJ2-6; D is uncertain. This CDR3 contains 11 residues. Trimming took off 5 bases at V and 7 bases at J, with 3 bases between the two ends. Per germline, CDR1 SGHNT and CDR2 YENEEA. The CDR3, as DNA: TGTGCCAGCAGCGTAGCCAACGTCCTGACTTTC. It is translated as CASSVANVLTF.

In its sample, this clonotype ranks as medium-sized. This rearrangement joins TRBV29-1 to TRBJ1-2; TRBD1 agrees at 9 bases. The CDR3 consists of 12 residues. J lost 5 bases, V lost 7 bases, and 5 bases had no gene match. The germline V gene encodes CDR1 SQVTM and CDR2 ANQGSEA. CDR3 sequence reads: CSATGGWYGYTF. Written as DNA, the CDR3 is TGCAGCGCTACAGGGGGCTGGTATGGCTACACCTTC.

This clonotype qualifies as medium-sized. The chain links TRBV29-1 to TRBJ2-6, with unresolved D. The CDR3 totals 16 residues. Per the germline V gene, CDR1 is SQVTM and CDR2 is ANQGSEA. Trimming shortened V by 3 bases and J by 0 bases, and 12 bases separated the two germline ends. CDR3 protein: CSVESDVNSGANVLTF. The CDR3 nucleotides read TGCAGCGTTGAGTCGGACGTAAACTCTGGGGCCAACGTCCTGACTTTC.

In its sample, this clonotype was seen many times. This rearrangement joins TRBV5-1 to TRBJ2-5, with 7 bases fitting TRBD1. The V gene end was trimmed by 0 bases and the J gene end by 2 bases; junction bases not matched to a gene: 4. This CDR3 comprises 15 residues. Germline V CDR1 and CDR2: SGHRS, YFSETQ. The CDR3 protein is CASSLAPGQQETQYF. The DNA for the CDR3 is TGCGCCAGCAGCTTGGCCCCGGGACAGCAAGAGACCCAGTACTTC. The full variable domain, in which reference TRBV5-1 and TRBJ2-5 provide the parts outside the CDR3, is KAGVTQTPRYLIKTRGQQVTLSCSPISGHRSVSWYQQTPGQGLQFLFEYFSETQRNKGNFPGRFSGRQFSNSRSEMNVSTLELGDSALYLCASSLAPGQQETQYFGPGTRLLVL.

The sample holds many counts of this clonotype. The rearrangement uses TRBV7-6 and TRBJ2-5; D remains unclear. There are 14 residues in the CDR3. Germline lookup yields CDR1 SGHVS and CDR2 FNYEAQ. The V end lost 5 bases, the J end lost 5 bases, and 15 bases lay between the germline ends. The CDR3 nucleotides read TGTGCCAGCAGCAACAGCAGGCGCGTGGAGACCCAGTACTTC. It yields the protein CASSNSRRVETQYF.

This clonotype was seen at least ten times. This CDR3 reads CSAPTSGRGGNEQFF. CDR3 bases: TGCAGTGCTCCGACTAGCGGGAGGGGTGGCAATGAGCAGTTCTTC. The V call is TRBV20-1, the J call TRBJ2-1; 14 nucleotides align to TRBD2. The germline CDR1 and CDR2 sequences are DFQATT and SNEGSKA (reference sequence). This CDR3 has 15 amino acids. Unmatched junction bases numbered 6, after V lost 5 bases and J lost 6 bases.

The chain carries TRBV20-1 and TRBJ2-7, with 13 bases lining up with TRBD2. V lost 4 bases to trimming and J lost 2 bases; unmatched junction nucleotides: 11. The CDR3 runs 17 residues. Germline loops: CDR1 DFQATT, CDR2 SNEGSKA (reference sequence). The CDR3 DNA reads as TGCAGTGCTAATGCCCTCAAGGGACTAGCGGGGACCTACGAGCAGTACTTC. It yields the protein CSANALKGLAGTYEQYF.

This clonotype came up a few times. The CDR3, as DNA: TGTGCCAGCAGCAAGGTTGGGGGGGCTGGAGAGACCCAGTACTTC. It yields the protein CASSKVGGAGETQYF. This chain joins TRBV7-3 and TRBJ2-5; the D gene is possibly TRBD2 (7 bases). The germline gives CDR1 SGHTA, CDR2 FQGTGA. Trimming removed 5 bases from V and 4 bases from J, with 17 bases in between. The CDR3 runs to 15 residues.

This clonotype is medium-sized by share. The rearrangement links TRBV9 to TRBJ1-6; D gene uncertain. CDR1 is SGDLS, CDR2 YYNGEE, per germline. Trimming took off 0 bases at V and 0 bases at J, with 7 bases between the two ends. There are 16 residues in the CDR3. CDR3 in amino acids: CASSVGQSSYNSPLHF. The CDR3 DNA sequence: TGTGCCAGCAGCGTAGGGCAGAGCTCCTATAATTCACCCCTCCACTTT.

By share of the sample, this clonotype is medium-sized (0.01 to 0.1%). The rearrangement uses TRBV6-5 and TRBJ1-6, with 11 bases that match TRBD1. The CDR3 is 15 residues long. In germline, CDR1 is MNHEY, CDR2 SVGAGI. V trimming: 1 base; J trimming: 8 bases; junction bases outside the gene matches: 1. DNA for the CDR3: TGTGCCAGCAGTTACTGGGACAGGGGGGATTCACCCCTCCACTTT. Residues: CASSYWDRGDSPLHF.

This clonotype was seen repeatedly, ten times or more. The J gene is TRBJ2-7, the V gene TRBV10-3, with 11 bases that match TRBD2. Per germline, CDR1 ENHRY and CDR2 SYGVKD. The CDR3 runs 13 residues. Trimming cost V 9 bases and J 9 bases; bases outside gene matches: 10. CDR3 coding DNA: TGTGCCATTGTTCCGACTAGCGGGGCCGGGCAGTACTTC. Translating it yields CAIVPTSGAGQYF.

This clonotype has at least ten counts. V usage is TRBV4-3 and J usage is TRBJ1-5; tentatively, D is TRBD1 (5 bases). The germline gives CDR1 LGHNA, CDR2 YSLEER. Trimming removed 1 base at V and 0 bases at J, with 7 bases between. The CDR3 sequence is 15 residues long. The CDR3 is CASSQGRGSNQPQHF. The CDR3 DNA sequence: TGCGCCAGCAGCCAAGGAAGGGGTAGCAATCAGCCCCAGCATTTT.

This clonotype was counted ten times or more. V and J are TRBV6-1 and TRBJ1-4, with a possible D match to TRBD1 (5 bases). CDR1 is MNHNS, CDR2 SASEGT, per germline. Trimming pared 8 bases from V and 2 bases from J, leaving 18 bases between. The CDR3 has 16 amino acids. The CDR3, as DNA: TGTGCCAGCGATCCAGGGTGGTTAGAGACTAATGAAAAACTGTTTTTT. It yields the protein CASDPGWLETNEKLFF.

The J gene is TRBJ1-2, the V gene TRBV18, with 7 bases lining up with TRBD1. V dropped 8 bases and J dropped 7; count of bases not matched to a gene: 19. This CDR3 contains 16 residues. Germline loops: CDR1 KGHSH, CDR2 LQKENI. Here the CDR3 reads CASMDRTTYPFIGYTF. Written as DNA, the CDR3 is TGTGCCAGCATGGACAGGACCACTTACCCCTTCATTGGCTACACCTTC.

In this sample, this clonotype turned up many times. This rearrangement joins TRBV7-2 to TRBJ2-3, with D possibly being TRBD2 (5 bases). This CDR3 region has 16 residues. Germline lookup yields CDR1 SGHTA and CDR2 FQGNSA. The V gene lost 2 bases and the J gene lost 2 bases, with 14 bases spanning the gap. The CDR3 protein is CASSLPLDSLTDTQYF. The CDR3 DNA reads TGTGCCAGCAGCTTACCACTGGACTCGCTCACAGATACGCAGTATTTT.

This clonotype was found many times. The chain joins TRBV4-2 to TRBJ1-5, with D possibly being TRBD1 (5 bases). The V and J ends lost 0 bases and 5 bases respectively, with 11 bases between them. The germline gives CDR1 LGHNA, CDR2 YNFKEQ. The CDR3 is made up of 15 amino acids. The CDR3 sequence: CASSQDLGGDQPQHF. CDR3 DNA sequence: TGTGCCAGCAGCCAAGATCTAGGAGGGGATCAGCCCCAGCATTTT.

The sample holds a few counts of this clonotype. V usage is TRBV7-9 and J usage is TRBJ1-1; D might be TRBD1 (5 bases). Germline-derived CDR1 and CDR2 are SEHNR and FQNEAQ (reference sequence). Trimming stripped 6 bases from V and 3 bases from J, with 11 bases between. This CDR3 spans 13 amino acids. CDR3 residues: CASRGRSDTEAFF. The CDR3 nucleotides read TGTGCCAGCAGGGGACGGTCGGACACTGAAGCTTTCTTT.

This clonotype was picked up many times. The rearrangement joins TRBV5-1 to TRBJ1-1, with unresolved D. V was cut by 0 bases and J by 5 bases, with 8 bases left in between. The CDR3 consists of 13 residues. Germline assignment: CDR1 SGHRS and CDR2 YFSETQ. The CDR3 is CASSLARATEAFF. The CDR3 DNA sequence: TGCGCCAGCAGCTTGGCACGAGCTACTGAAGCTTTCTTT. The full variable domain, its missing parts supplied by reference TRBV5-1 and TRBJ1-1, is KAGVTQTPRYLIKTRGQQVTLSCSPISGHRSVSWYQQTPGQGLQFLFEYFSETQRNKGNFPGRFSGRQFSNSRSEMNVSTLELGDSALYLCASSLARATEAFFGQGTRLTVV.

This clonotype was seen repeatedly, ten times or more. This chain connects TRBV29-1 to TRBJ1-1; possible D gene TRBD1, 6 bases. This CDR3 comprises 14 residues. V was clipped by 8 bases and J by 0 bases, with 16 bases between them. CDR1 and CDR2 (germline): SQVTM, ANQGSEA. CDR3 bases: TGCAGCACCACATACAGGGTTTTGAACACTGAAGCTTTCTTT. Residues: CSTTYRVLNTEAFF. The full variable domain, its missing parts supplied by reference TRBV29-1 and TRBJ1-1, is SAVISQKPSRDICQRGTSLTIQCQVDSQVTMMFWYRQQPGQSLTLIATANQGSEATYESGFVIDKFPISRPNLTFSTLTVSNMSPEDSSIYLCSTTYRVLNTEAFFGQGTRLTVV.

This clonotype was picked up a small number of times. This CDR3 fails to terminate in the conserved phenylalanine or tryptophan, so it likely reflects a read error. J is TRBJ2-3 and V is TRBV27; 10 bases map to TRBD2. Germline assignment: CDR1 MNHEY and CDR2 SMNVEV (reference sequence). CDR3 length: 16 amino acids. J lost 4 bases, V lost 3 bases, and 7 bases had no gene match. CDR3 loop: CASSFEREGLADTQYS. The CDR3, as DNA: TGTGCCAGCAGTTTTGAGCGGGAGGGCCTCGCAGATACGCAGTATTCT.

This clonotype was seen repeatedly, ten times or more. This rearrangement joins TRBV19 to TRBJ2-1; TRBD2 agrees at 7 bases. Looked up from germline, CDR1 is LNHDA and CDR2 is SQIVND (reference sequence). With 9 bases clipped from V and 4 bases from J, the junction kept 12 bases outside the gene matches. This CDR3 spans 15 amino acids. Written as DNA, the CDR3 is TGTGCCAGCACCTCCGGGACTAACCCTTACAATGAGCAGTTCTTC. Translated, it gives CASTSGTNPYNEQFF.

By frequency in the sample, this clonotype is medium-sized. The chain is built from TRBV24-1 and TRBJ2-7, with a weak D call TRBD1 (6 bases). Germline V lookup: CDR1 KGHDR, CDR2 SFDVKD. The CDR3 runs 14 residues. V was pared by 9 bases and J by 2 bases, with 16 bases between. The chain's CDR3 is CATAASGTTYEQYF. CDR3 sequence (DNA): TGTGCCACCGCAGCTTCAGGGACAACCTACGAGCAGTACTTC.

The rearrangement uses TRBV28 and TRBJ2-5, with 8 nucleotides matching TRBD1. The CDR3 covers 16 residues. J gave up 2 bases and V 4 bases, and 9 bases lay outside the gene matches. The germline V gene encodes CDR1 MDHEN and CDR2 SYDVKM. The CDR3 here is CASSSLGQVEQETQYF. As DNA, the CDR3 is TGTGCCAGCAGTTCCCTGGGACAGGTGGAGCAAGAGACCCAGTACTTC.

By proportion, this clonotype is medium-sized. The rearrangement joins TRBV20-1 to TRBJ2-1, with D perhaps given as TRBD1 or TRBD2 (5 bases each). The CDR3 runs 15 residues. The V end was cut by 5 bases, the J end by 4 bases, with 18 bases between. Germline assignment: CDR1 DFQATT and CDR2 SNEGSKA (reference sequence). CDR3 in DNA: TGCAGTGCTTCCCGCGACAGTAGCGATTACAATGAGCAGTTCTTC. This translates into CSASRDSSDYNEQFF.

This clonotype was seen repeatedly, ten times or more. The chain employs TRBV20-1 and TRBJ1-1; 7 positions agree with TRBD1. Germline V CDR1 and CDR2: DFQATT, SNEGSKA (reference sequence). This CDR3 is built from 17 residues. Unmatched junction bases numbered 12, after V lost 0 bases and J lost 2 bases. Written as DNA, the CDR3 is TGCAGTGCTAGAGATCTGGACAGGACTCCCTCCAACACTGAAGCTTTCTTT. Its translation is CSARDLDRTPSNTEAFF.

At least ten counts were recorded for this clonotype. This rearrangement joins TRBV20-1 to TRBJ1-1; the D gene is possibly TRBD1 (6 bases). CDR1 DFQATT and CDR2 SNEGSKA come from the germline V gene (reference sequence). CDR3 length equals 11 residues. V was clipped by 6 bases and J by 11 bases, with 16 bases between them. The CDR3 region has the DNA TGCAGTGCGCGAACAGGGTACCAGGCTTTCTTT. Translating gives CSARTGYQAFF.

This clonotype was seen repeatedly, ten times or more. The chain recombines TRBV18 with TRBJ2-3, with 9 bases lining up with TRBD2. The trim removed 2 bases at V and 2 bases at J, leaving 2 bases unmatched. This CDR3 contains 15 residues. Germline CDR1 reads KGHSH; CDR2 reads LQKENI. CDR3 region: CASSPSSGNTDTQYF. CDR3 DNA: TGTGCCAGCTCACCATCTAGCGGGAACACAGATACGCAGTATTTT.

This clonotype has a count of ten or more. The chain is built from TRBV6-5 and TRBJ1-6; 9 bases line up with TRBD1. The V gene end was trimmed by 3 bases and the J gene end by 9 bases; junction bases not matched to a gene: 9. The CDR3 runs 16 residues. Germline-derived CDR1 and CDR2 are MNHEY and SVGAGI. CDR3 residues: CASSYRFGQGISPLHF. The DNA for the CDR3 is TGTGCCAGCAGTTATCGCTTCGGACAGGGGATTTCACCCCTCCACTTT.